This is a list of T cell receptor beta chains from one sample in a study of blood T cell repertoires in COVID-19. This table comes from immunoSEQ multiplex PCR, and its TCRdb copy is limited to in-frame clones, with some not included. The table shows around 220,000 clones, with 85% to 90% occurring only once. Sequencing was done on a sample of peripheral blood. These TCRs come from a woman in her 50s with COVID-19, enrolled during active disease. Each CDR3 is given without its conserved first and last residue. Fields, in order: J gene, V gene, CDR3 protein.

TRBJ1-4 | TRBV11-3 | ASSPRDSRNEKLF
TRBJ1-6 | TRBV18 | ASSPSQGYSYNSPLH
TRBJ1-2 | TRBV10-3 | AISVLGTEPYGYT
TRBJ2-3 | TRBV5-1 | ASSFGTRGSDTQY
TRBJ2-4 | TRBV10-3 | AISESGGAKAKNIQY
TRBJ1-1 | TRBV19 | ASSIQGDLRNTEAF
TRBJ1-1 | TRBV5-4 | ASSIGTYSNTEAF
TRBJ2-1 | TRBV5-6 | ASSLAGWIFDEQF
TRBJ1-1 | TRBV10-3 | AITSARDTEAF
TRBJ1-1 | TRBV18 | ASSPPGTGRNTEAF
TRBJ1-2 | TRBV29-1 | SVEDRAGGHYGYT
TRBJ2-3 | TRBV6-4 | ASSDSRGGADTQY
TRBJ1-2 | TRBV4-1 | ASSRPTGPNYGYT
TRBJ1-5 | TRBV5-5 | ASSLSGNQPQH
TRBJ1-6 | TRBV7-2 | ASSLRVGGGVTYNSPLH
TRBJ2-2 | TRBV19 | ASSMGGSGELF
TRBJ1-2 | TRBV9 | ASSVDRAIDGYT
TRBJ1-6 | TRBV28 | ASWGEEGYNSPLH
TRBJ2-1 | TRBV4-1 | ASSQIVRPGQLNNEQF
TRBJ2-1 | TRBV15 | ATSSLAVGSYNEQF
TRBJ2-7 | TRBV3-1/TRBV3-2 | ASSHRRQGVIREQY
TRBJ1-5 | TRBV19 | ASSLRNQPQH
TRBJ2-7 | TRBV28 | ASSFHISTGNYEQY
TRBJ1-2 | TRBV6-5 | ASSYKGGYGYT
TRBJ2-7 | TRBV7-9 | ASSPADYEQY
TRBJ2-1 | TRBV6-1 | ASSASRRTGLVSEQF
TRBJ2-1 | TRBV7-2 | ASSPLYSYNEQF
TRBJ1-2 | TRBV29-1 | SVGSGQGYT
TRBJ2-6 | TRBV3-1/TRBV3-2 | ASTEAGANVLT
TRBJ1-1 | TRBV7-8 | ASSLEDRGRGAF
TRBJ2-5 | TRBV14 | ASSHDRGGLSTQY